The entry that follows covers one TCR beta chain sequence. The antigen remains unidentified. This specimen comes from a study of cytotoxic CD8 clonotypes in ibrutinib-treated CLL. Overall study: After median approximately 6 years, roughly 14 stayed in remission, approximately twelve progressed; responses approximately 24 partial, 2 complete. Response samples were taken after a median of approximately 11 months on treatment, range 6 to 36.

CDR1 and CDR2 (germline): MNHEY, SVGAGI. J was trimmed by 1 base and V by 5 bases; bases with no gene match: 2. This CDR3 is 13 amino acids long. The protocol was immunoSEQ multiplex PCR, while the TCRdb copy is restricted to in-frame clones and leaves out a portion. The sample consists of around 200,000 clones, roughly 77% of them appearing once. Study findings and constraints: Collection times varied between progressing and sustained-remission patients.

This receptor was taken from a human donor with chronic lymphocytic leukemia. The V gene is TRBV6-5, the J gene TRBJ2-7; 7 bases fit TRBD1. The material sequenced was PBMCs, taken after 12 months of ibrutinib treatment. The CDR3, as DNA: TGTGCCAGCAGTCTGACAGGGTCCTACGAGCAGTACTTC. Translating gives CASSLTGSYEQYF.